A selection of T cell receptor beta chains follows, all from one sample in a study of Ad26.COV2.S vaccination and SARS-CoV-2 variants. The table came from immunoSEQ multiplex PCR; TCRdb's copy has only in-frame clones and leaves some out. The sample holds about 320,000 clones, 70% to 90% seen once. The specimen comprised peripheral blood, sampled in a trial of Ad26.COV2.S vaccine versus placebo. These receptors were collected from a person between 18 and 59 years old who received the Ad26.COV2.S COVID-19 vaccine or a placebo. Each CDR3 is given with its conserved first and last residue. Each record gives: V gene, J gene, clone size, D gene, CDR3 protein, CDR3 DNA. The D gene is left open where the match is weak. Not every row has a clone size; where given, it reads once, few, many or a size class.

TRBV6-2/TRBV6-3	TRBJ2-4	-	TRBD1	CASSSWKTGEAKNIQYF	TGTGCCAGCAGTTCGTGGAAAACAGGGGAGGCCAAAAACATTCAGTACTTC
TRBV14	TRBJ1-2	few	-	CASSQGVSGYTF	TGTGCCAGCAGCCAAGGAGTTAGTGGCTACACCTTC
TRBV19	TRBJ1-2	-	TRBD1	CASSIQDRVNYGYTF	TGTGCCAGTAGTATCCAGGACAGGGTTAACTATGGCTACACCTTC
TRBV19	TRBJ2-1	-	-	CASSERSSYNEQFF	TGTGCCAGTAGTGAGAGATCCTCCTACAATGAGCAGTTCTTC
TRBV5-1	TRBJ1-2	-	-	CASSPGGLGYTF	TGCGCCAGCAGCCCGGGTGGGCTCGGCTACACCTTC
TRBV9	TRBJ1-2	-	-	CASSVDQGAPYGYTF	TGTGCCAGCAGCGTAGACCAGGGTGCCCCCTATGGCTACACCTTC
TRBV6-2/TRBV6-3	TRBJ2-7	-	-	CASSYPREAYTYEQYF	TGTGCCAGCAGTTACCCCAGGGAGGCCTATACCTACGAGCAGTACTTC
TRBV9	TRBJ2-2	-	-	CASSPSTGKSRTGELFF	TGTGCCAGCAGCCCCTCGACCGGGAAAAGTAGAACCGGGGAGCTGTTTTTT
TRBV7-3	TRBJ2-5	-	TRBD1	CASSSARTGRETQYF	TGTGCCAGCAGCTCCGCCAGGACAGGGCGGGAGACCCAGTACTTC
TRBV6-1	TRBJ2-2	-	-	CASSEPVGQGMTTGELFF	TGTGCCAGCAGTGAACCAGTGGGGCAGGGGATGACTACCGGGGAGCTGTTTTTT
TRBV19	TRBJ1-2	-	-	CASSIRDKGGYTF	TGTGCCAGTAGTATAAGGGACAAGGGAGGCTACACCTTC
TRBV14	TRBJ2-5	-	-	CASSQEGKGRETQYF	TGTGCCAGCAGCCAAGAAGGGAAGGGAAGAGAGACCCAGTACTTC
TRBV9	TRBJ2-2	-	TRBD1	CASSVDRDRMGTGELFF	TGTGCCAGCAGCGTAGATCGGGACAGGATGGGCACCGGGGAGCTGTTTTTT
TRBV3-1/TRBV3-2	TRBJ1-2	-	-	CASTSRSSEANYGYTF	TGTGCCAGCACCTCCAGAAGTTCAGAAGCTAACTATGGCTACACCTTC
TRBV7-9	TRBJ2-7	-	-	CASSAGQLSPLNEQYF	TGTGCCAGCAGCGCCGGACAGCTATCTCCTCTAAACGAGCAGTACTTC
TRBV27	TRBJ1-2	-	-	CASSFLRGSGYTF	TGTGCCAGCAGTTTCCTGAGGGGTAGTGGCTACACCTTC
TRBV30	TRBJ2-2	-	-	CAWIGSGGGELFF	TGTGCCTGGATAGGGTCAGGAGGCGGGGAGCTGTTTTTT
TRBV7-9	TRBJ2-4	-	-	CASSYDSRNIQYF	TGTGCCAGCAGCTACGACAGTCGTAACATTCAGTACTTC
TRBV25-1	TRBJ1-1	-	TRBD1	CASSGFQGVTEAFF	TGTGCCAGCAGTGGATTTCAGGGGGTCACTGAAGCTTTCTTT
TRBV6-5	TRBJ1-5	once	TRBD1	CASSYDRQGLQPQHF	TGTGCCAGCAGTTACGATAGACAGGGATTACAGCCCCAGCATTTT
TRBV7-9	TRBJ1-1	-	-	CASSVWRGANTEAFF	TGTGCCAGCAGCGTCTGGCGAGGGGCGAACACTGAAGCTTTCTTT
TRBV7-6	TRBJ2-2	-	TRBD2	CASSRYLAGGGELFF	TGTGCCAGCAGCCGCTACCTAGCGGGAGGCGGGGAGCTGTTTTTT
TRBV5-4	TRBJ1-1	-	-	CASSLGGTKTEAFF	TGTGCCAGCAGCTTGGGCGGGACAAAAACTGAAGCTTTCTTT
TRBV4-3	TRBJ1-3	-	TRBD1	CASSQDNPRQGPGNTIYF	TGCGCCAGCAGCCAAGATAATCCCCGACAGGGGCCTGGAAACACCATATATTTT
TRBV18	TRBJ2-1	once	-	CASSPPSLASRNEQFF	TGTGCCAGCTCACCACCTAGTCTCGCTTCAAGGAATGAGCAGTTCTTC
TRBV7-3	TRBJ2-1	-	TRBD1	CASSSQLDRGTYNEQFF	TGTGCCAGCAGCTCCCAATTGGACAGGGGCACCTACAATGAGCAGTTCTTC
TRBV9	TRBJ2-5	-	-	CASSVGQVPETQYF	TGTGCCAGCAGCGTAGGCCAGGTCCCAGAGACCCAGTACTTC
TRBV4-3	TRBJ1-6	-	TRBD1	CASSLMTGASYNSPLHF	TGCGCCAGCAGCCTAATGACAGGGGCGTCCTATAATTCACCCCTCCACTTT
TRBV12-3/TRBV12-4	TRBJ1-2	-	-	CASSSSGTYGYTF	TGTGCCAGCAGTTCTAGCGGGACGTATGGCTACACCTTC
TRBV19	TRBJ1-1	-	-	CASNARRTMNTEAFF	TGTGCCAGTAATGCCCGACGGACTATGAACACTGAAGCTTTCTTT
TRBV4-1	TRBJ2-5	-	-	CASSQAWGQGKTQYF	TGCGCCAGCAGCCAAGCCTGGGGGCAGGGAAAGACCCAGTACTTC
TRBV7-9	TRBJ1-4	-	TRBD1	CASSTGQGRNEKLFF	TGTGCCAGCAGTACTGGACAGGGAAGAAATGAAAAACTGTTTTTT
TRBV30	TRBJ2-5	-	-	CAWSSYRETQYF	TGTGCCTGGAGTTCTTATAGGGAGACCCAGTACTTC
TRBV10-3	TRBJ1-5	-	TRBD1	CAISTSGQGVQPQHF	TGTGCCATCAGTACGAGTGGACAGGGGGTTCAGCCCCAGCATTTT
TRBV5-1	TRBJ2-1	-	-	CASSLYAGADEQFF	TGCGCCAGCAGCTTATACGCAGGGGCCGATGAGCAGTTCTTC
TRBV7-6	TRBJ2-5	-	-	CASTSQGLKTQYF	TGTGCCAGCACCAGCCAGGGGTTAAAGACCCAGTACTTC
TRBV29-1	TRBJ1-5	-	TRBD1	CSVDMDREGFSNQPQHF	TGCAGCGTTGATATGGACAGGGAGGGTTTTAGCAATCAGCCCCAGCATTTT
TRBV11-2	TRBJ2-3	-	-	CASSLAGGAFSTDTQYF	TGTGCCAGCAGCTTAGCTGGAGGGGCCTTTAGCACAGATACGCAGTATTTT
TRBV13	TRBJ2-7	-	TRBD1	CASSFPPGTGRYEQYF	TGTGCCAGCAGCTTCCCCCCCGGGACAGGGAGGTACGAGCAGTACTTC
TRBV12-5	TRBJ1-5	once	TRBD1	CASGLVGVDRVESVQPQHF	TGTGCTAGTGGTTTGGTAGGAGTAGACAGGGTGGAGTCGGTTCAGCCCCAGCATTTT
TRBV7-6	TRBJ2-5	-	TRBD2	CASSLGPPSGTFQETQYF	TGTGCCAGCAGCTTAGGGCCCCCTAGCGGAACGTTCCAAGAGACCCAGTACTTC
TRBV12-3/TRBV12-4	TRBJ1-5	many	-	CASREGNQPQHF	TGTGCCAGCCGGGAGGGAAATCAGCCCCAGCATTTT
TRBV19	TRBJ1-1	once	TRBD1	CASKDPGQGNEAFF	TGTGCCAGTAAGGATCCGGGACAGGGAAATGAAGCTTTCTTT
TRBV12-3/TRBV12-4	TRBJ2-5	-	TRBD1	CASSSDRGETQYF	TGTGCCAGCAGCTCTGACAGGGGGGAGACCCAGTACTTC
TRBV5-6	TRBJ2-2	-	-	CASSLRNTGELFF	TGTGCCAGCAGCTTGCGGAACACCGGGGAGCTGTTTTTT